This T cell receptor (beta chain) was recorded in a study of T cells expressing NK-cell markers. In germline, CDR1 is DFQATT, CDR2 SNEGSKA (reference sequence). This CDR3 has 14 amino acids. TCRdb reanalyzed the 5' RACE reads and collapses them to one entry per CDR3 protein, without DNA. Here the sample table reports 350,000 to 500,000 distinct CDR3 sequences. This clonotype originated in a woman between 18 and 70 years old in good health. The specimen sequenced was blood T cells: a sorted CD56 or NKG2C T cell subset, CD4+ or CD8+ T cells, or bulk PBMC T cells (not recorded which). This chain uses TRBV20-1 with TRBJ2-1; the TCRdb D gene call, TRBD2, has no DNA to confirm it. The CDR3 sequence: CSALGLAVRDEQFF.